The clone carrying this T cell receptor (beta chain) has at least ten counts. No antigen is known for it. In a library made to pick up alpha chains, this beta chain is a stray read with a size that means little. TCRdb re-derived calls from the 5' RACE reads in MiXCR, one entry per CDR3 protein. The sample holds 14,000 or so distinct CDR3 sequences, about 4.5% seen once. Time point meaning: sample taken at primary tumor resection. These data are taken from a study of spatial heterogeneity in lung cancer. Overall study: Matched bulk RNA-seq yielded a T cell transcriptional module score. Counts of TCR transcripts in tumor regions correlated strongly with that score. General observations from the study: The counts of expanded TCRs, ubiquitous and regional, tracked ubiquitous and regional nonsynonymous mutations, respectively. Counts of expanded alpha and beta TCRs within tumors tracked the tumor nonsynonymous mutation count. Alpha and beta chain coverage of tumor T cells was estimated at about 6.5% and 14%, respectively.

The sequenced sample was lung tumor tissue, obtained at surgery. The receptor was derived from a female donor with early-stage non-small cell lung cancer.

CDR3 protein: CASSLQGGDQPQHF. The DNA of the CDR3 is TGCGCCAGCAGCTTGCAAGGGGGCGATCAGCCCCAGCATTTT. The chain has TRBV5-1 and TRBJ1-5, with TRBD1 identical over 7 bases. The CDR3 contains 14 residues. Germline-derived CDR1 and CDR2 are SGHRS and YFSETQ. J gave up 5 bases and V 1 base, and 3 bases lay outside the gene matches.